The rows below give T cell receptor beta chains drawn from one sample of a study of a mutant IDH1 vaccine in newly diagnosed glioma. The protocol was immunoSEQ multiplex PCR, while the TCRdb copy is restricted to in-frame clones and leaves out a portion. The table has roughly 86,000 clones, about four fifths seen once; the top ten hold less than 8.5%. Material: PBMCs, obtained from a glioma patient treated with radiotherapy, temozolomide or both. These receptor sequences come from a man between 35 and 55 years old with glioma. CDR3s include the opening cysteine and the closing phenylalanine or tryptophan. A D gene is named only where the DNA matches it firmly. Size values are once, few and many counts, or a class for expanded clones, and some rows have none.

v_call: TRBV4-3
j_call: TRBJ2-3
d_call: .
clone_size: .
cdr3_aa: CASSHSPSGPSTDTQYF
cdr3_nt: TGCGCCAGCAGCCATTCCCCTTCAGGCCCTAGCACAGATACGCAGTATTTT

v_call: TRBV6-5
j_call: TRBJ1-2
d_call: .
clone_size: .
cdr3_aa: CASSYSEGVYGYTF
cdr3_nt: TGTGCCAGCAGTTACTCGGAGGGTGTCTATGGCTACACCTTC

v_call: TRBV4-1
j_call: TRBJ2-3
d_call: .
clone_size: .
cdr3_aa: CASSPDSPDTQYF
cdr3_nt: TGCGCCAGCAGCCCCGATTCCCCGGATACGCAGTATTTT

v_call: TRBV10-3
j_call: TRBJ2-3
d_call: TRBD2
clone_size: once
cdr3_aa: CAISGLAGGDTQYF
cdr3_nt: TGTGCCATCAGTGGACTAGCGGGAGGAGATACGCAGTATTTT

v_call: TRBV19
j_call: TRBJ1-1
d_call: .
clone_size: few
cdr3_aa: CASNRGPNTEAFF
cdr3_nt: TGTGCCAGTAACCGAGGGCCTAACACTGAAGCTTTCTTT

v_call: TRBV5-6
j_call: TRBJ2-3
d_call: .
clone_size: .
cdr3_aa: CASSSIMEGEDTQYF
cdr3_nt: TGTGCCAGCAGCTCTATAATGGAAGGGGAAGATACGCAGTATTTT

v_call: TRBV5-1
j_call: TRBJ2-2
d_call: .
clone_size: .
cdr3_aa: CASSPDYTGELFF
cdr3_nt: TGCGCCAGCAGCCCCGATTACACCGGGGAGCTGTTTTTT

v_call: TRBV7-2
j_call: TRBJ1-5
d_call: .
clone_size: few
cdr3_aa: CASSLTQNQPQHF
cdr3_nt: TGTGCCAGCAGCTTAACTCAAAATCAGCCCCAGCATTTT

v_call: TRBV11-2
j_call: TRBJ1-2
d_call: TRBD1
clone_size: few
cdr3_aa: CASSQQGNYGYTF
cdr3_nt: TGTGCCAGCAGCCAACAGGGGAACTATGGCTACACCTTC

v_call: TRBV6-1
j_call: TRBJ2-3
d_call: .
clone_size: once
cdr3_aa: CASSEGTSRVVDTQYF
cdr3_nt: TGTGCCAGCAGTGAAGGCACCTCGAGGGTTGTAGATACGCAGTATTTT

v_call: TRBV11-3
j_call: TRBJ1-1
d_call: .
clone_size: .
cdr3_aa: CASSGSWGTEAFF
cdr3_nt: TGTGCCAGCAGCGGCTCTTGGGGCACTGAAGCTTTCTTT

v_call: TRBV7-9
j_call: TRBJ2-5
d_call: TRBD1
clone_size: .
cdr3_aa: CASSSRGPETQYF
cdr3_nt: TGTGCCAGCAGTTCCAGGGGGCCAGAGACCCAGTACTTC

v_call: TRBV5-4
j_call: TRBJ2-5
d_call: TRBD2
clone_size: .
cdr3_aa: CASSLGLAGLQETQYF
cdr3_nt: TGTGCCAGCAGCTTGGGACTAGCGGGGTTACAAGAGACCCAGTACTTC

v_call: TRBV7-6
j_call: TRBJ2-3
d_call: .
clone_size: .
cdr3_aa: CASRSGEDTQYF
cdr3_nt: TGTGCCAGCAGATCGGGGGAAGATACGCAGTATTTT

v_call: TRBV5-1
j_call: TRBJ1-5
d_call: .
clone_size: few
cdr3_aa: CASSLSLGDQPQHF
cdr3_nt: TGCGCCAGCAGCTTGAGCCTGGGGGATCAGCCCCAGCATTTT

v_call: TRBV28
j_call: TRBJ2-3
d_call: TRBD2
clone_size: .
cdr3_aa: CASSLAGISTDTQYF
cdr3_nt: TGTGCCAGCAGTCTAGCGGGTATTAGCACAGATACGCAGTATTTT

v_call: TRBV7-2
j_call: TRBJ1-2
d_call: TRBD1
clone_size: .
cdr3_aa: CASSFSGTGWGGYTF
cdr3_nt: TGTGCCAGCAGCTTCTCCGGGACAGGGTGGGGAGGCTACACCTTC

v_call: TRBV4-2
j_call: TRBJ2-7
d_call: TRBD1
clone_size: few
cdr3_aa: CASTPLPGQIDEQYF
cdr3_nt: TGTGCCAGCACCCCCCTTCCGGGACAGATCGACGAGCAGTACTTC

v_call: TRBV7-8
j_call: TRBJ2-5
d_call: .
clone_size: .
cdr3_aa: CASSRINWGVATQYF
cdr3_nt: TGTGCCAGCAGCCGCATTAACTGGGGGGTAGCGACCCAGTACTTC

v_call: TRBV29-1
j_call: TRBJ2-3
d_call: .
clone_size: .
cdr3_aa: CSTARDPKDTQYF
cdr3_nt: TGCAGCACCGCGCGGGATCCTAAGGATACGCAGTATTTT

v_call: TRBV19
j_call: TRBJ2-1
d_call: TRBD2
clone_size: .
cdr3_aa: CASSIGGGAYNEQFF
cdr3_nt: TGTGCCAGTAGTATCGGCGGGGGGGCCTACAATGAGCAGTTCTTC

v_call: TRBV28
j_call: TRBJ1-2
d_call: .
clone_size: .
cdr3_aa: CASSLGSNYGYTF
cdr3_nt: TGTGCCAGCAGTTTAGGTTCTAACTATGGCTACACCTTC

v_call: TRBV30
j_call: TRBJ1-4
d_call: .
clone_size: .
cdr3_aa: CAWSVRPLDEKLFF
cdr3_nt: TGTGCCTGGAGTGTACGGCCCTTGGATGAAAAACTGTTTTTT

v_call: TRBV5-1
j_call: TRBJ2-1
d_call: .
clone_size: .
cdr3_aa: CASHSRAGISYNEQFF
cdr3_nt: TGCGCCAGTCATTCCCGTGCGGGGATTTCCTACAATGAGCAGTTCTTC

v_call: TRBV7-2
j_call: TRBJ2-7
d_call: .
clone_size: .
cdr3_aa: CASSLTGRIYEQYF
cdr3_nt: TGTGCCAGCAGCTTAACAGGGCGAATCTACGAGCAGTACTTC

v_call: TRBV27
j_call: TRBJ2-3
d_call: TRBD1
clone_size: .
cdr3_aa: CASTRTGYADTQYF
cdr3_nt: TGTGCCAGCACCCGGACAGGGTATGCAGATACGCAGTATTTT

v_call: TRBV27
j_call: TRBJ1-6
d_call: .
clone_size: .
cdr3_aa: CASSLRTGSALHF
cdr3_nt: TGTGCCAGCAGTCTCCGGACGGGGTCGGCCCTCCACTTT

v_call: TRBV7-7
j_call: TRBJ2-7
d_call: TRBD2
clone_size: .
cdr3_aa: CASSLGLAGGRDEQYF
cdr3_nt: TGTGCTAGCAGCCTGGGACTAGCGGGGGGGAGGGACGAGCAGTACTTC

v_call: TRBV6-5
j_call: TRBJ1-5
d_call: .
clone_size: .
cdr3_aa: CASRGVGGGQPQHF
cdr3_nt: TGTGCCAGCAGGGGAGTAGGGGGGGGTCAGCCCCAGCATTTT

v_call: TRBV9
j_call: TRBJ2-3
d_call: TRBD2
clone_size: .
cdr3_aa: CASSSPRGAGALSTDTQYF
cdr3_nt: TGTGCCAGCAGCTCACCGCGGGGGGCGGGGGCGCTTAGCACAGATACGCAGTATTTT

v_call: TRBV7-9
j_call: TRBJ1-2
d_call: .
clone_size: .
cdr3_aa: CASSFFMGTDGYTF
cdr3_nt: TGTGCCAGCAGCTTTTTCATGGGAACGGATGGCTACACCTTC

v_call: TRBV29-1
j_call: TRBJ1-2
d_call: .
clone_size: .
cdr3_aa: CSVEEGHPTRDGYTF
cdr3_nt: TGCAGCGTTGAAGAAGGACACCCGACCCGGGATGGCTACACCTTC

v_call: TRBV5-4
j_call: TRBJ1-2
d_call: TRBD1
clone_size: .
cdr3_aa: CASSITGGYGYTF
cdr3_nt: TGTGCCAGCAGTATCACAGGGGGGTATGGCTACACCTTC

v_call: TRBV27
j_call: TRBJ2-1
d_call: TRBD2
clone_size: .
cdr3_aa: CASSLGASGRYYNEQFF
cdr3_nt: TGTGCCAGCAGTTTAGGGGCTAGCGGGAGGTATTACAATGAGCAGTTCTTC

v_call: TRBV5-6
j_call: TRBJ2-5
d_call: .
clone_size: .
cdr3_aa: CASSLGSRVQETQYF
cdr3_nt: TGTGCCAGCAGCTTAGGTTCCAGGGTCCAAGAGACCCAGTACTTC

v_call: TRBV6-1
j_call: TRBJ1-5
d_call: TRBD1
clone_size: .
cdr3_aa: CASSPQGAGNQPQHF
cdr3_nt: TGTGCCAGCAGTCCACAGGGGGCTGGCAATCAGCCCCAGCATTTT

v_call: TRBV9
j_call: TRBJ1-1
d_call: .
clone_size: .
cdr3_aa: CASSAQAANTEAFF
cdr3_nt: TGTGCCAGCAGCGCACAGGCGGCGAACACTGAAGCTTTCTTT

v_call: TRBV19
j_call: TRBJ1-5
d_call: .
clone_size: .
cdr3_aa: CASIGTGYSNQPQHF
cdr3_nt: TGTGCCAGTATAGGCACAGGATATAGCAATCAGCCCCAGCATTTT

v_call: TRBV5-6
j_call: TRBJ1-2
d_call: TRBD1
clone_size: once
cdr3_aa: CASHEGGKLYGYTF
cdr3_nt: TGTGCCAGTCACGAAGGGGGCAAACTCTATGGCTACACCTTC

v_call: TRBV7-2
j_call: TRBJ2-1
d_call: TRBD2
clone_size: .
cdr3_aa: CASSSGLAGGGEQFF
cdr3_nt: TGTGCCAGCAGCTCGGGACTAGCGGGAGGAGGTGAGCAGTTCTTC

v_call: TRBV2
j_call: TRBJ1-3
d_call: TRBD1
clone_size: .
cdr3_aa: CASTWDRTSGNTIYF
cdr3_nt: TGTGCCAGCACTTGGGACAGGACCTCTGGAAACACCATATATTTT

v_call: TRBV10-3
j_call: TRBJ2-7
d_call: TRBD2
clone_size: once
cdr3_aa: CAISERGGYEQYF
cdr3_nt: TGTGCCATCAGTGAGCGGGGGGGCTACGAGCAGTACTTC

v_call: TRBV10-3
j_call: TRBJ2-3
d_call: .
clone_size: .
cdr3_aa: CATSTQGIDTQYF
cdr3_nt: TGTGCCACCTCGACTCAGGGGATAGATACGCAGTATTTT

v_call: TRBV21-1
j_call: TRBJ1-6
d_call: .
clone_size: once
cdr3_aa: CASSKWGNSPLHF
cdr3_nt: TGTGCCAGCAGCAAGTGGGGAAATTCACCCCTCCACTTT

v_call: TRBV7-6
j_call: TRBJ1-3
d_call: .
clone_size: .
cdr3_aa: CASSLSPRNTIYF
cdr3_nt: TGTGCCAGCAGCTTATCCCCCAGAAACACCATATATTTT

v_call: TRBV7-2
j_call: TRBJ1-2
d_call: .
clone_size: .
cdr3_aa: CASSNYGYTF
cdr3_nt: TGTGCCAGCAGCAACTATGGCTACACCTTC

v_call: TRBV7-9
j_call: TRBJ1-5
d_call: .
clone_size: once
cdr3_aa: CASSRREEWPQHF
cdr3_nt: TGTGCCAGCAGCAGACGGGAGGAATGGCCCCAGCATTTT

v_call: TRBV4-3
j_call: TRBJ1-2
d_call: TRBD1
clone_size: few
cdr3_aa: CASSQFRTGEYGYGYTF
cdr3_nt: TGCGCCAGCAGCCAATTTCGGACAGGGGAATATGGCTATGGCTACACCTTC

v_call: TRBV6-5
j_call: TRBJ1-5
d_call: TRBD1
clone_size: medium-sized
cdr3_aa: CASSYLGQRDQPQHF
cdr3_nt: TGTGCCAGCAGTTACCTGGGACAGAGGGATCAGCCCCAGCATTTT

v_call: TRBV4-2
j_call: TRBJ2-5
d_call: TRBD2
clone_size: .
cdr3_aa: CASSQGTSGQETQYF
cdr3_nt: TGTGCCAGCAGCCAAGGGACTAGCGGACAAGAGACCCAGTACTTC

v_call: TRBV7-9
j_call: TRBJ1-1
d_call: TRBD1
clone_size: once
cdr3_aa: CVSRVQGRDTEAFF
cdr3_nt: TGTGTCAGCAGGGTACAGGGGAGGGACACTGAAGCTTTCTTT

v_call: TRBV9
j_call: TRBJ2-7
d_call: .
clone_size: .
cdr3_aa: CASSVEVTSYEQYF
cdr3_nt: TGTGCCAGCAGCGTAGAGGTCACCTCCTACGAGCAGTACTTC

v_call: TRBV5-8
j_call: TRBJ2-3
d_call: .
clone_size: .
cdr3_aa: CASAPDTIADTQYF
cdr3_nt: TGTGCCAGCGCTCCGGATACAATAGCAGATACGCAGTATTTT

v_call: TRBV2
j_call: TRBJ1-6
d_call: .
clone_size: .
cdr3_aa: CASRFRDLGNSPLHF
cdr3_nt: TGTGCCAGCAGATTCCGGGACCTAGGGAATTCACCCCTCCACTTT

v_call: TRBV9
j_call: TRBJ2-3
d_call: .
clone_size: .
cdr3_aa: CASSPGTMSTDTQYF
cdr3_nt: TGTGCCAGCAGCCCCGGGACGATGAGCACAGATACGCAGTATTTT